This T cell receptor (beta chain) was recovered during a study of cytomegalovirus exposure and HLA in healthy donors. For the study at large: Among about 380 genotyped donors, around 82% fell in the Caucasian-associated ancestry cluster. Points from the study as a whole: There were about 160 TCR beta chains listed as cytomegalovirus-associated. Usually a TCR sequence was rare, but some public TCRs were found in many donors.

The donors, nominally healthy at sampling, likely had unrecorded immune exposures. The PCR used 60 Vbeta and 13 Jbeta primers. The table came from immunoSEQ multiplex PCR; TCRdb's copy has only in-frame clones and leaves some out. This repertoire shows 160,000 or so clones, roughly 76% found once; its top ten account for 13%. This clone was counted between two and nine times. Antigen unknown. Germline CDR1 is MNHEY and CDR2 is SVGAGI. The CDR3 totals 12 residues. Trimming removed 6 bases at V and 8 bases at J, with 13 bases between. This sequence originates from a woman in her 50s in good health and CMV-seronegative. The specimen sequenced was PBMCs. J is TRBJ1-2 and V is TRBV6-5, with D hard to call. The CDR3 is CASSPRAGGYTF. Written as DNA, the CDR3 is TGTGCCAGCAGCCCACGGGCGGGCGGCTACACCTTC.